This T cell receptor beta chain comes out of a study of early T cells in non-severe SARS-CoV-2 infection. This clonotype was seen a handful of times. TCRdb reprocessed the 5' RACE reads via MiXCR and lists one record per CDR3 protein. This repertoire shows about 20,000 distinct CDR3 sequences, around 5% found once; its top ten account for about 14%. The length of the CDR3 is 16 residues. With 2 bases removed from V and 2 bases from J, the gap between germline ends came to 16 bases. Germline V gene sequence: CDR1 SGHVS, CDR2 FQNEAQ. The chain couples TRBV7-8 to TRBJ2-7; D is undetermined. The clonotype comes from an adult who was a healthcare worker with PCR-confirmed SARS-CoV-2 infection or an uninfected control (not recorded which). The sequencing here drew on whole blood, taken at baseline. The DNA for the CDR3 is TGTGCCAGCAGCTTAATTAGGGAAGGACCACCCTACGAGCAGTACTTC. Its translation is CASSLIREGPPYEQYF.